Here is one T cell receptor (beta chain) with its context. Clones were read by immunoSEQ multiplex PCR, and TCRdb kept only the in-frame ones, dropping some. The sample holds 200,000 to 250,000 clones, 82% seen once. V was shortened by 6 bases and J by 0 bases, with 13 bases between the two germline ends. CDR3 length: 15 amino acids. Germline lookup yields CDR1 SNHLY and CDR2 FYNNEI. This sample stems from a study of blood T cell repertoires in COVID-19. Study summary: Donors in the United States, Italy and Spain gave samples during acute or convalescent COVID-19.

The V and J genes are TRBV2 and TRBJ2-3; D is perhaps TRBD2 (5 bases). This receptor was taken from a woman aged 40 to 50 with acute or convalescent COVID-19. The material sequenced was peripheral blood. CDR3 in amino acids: CASRSRSGSTDTQYF. The CDR3 bases are TGTGCCAGCAGGTCTAGAAGCGGCAGCACAGATACGCAGTATTTT.